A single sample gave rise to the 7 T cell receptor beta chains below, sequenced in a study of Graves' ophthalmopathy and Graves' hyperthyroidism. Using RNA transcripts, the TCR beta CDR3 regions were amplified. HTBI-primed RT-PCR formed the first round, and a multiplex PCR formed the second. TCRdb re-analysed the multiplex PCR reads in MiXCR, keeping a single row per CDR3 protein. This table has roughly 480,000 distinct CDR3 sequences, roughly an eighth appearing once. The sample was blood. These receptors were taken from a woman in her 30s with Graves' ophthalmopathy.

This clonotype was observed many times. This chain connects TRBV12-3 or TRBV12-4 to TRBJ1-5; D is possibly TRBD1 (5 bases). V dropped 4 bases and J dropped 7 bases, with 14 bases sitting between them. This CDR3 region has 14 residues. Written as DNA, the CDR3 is TGTGCCAGCAGTTCACCCAGGGAGCCGCAGCCCCAGCATTTT. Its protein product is CASSSPREPQPQHF.

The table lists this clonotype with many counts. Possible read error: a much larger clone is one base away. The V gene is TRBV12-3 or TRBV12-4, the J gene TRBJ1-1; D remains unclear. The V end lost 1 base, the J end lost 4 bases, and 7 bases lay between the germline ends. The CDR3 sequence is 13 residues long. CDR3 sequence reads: CASSLEGTTEAFF. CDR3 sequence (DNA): TGTGCCAGCAGTTTAGAAGGAACCACTGAAGCTTTCTTT.

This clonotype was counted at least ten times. The CDR3 nucleotides are TGTGCCAGCAGTTCAGGACAGGGGGGAGTTGGGAACACTGAAGCTTTCTTT. Its protein product is CASSSGQGGVGNTEAFF. The chain recombines TRBV12-3 or TRBV12-4 with TRBJ1-1, with TRBD1 matching 10 bases. The CDR3 totals 17 residues. The V and J ends lost 4 bases and 1 base, in that order; junction bases with no gene match: 9.

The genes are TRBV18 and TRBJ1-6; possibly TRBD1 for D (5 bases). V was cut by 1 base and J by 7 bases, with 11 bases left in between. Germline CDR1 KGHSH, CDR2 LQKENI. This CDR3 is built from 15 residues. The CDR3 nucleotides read TGTGCCAGCTCACCACGGGACCTCCCAAATTCACCCCTCCACTTT. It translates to CASSPRDLPNSPLHF.

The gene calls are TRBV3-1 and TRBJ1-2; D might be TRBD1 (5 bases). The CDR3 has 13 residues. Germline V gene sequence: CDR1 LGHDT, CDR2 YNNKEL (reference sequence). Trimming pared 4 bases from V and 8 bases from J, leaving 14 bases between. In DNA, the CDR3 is TGTGCCAGCAGCCGCGGCGGGGGGGAAGGCTACACCTTC. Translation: CASSRGGGEGYTF.

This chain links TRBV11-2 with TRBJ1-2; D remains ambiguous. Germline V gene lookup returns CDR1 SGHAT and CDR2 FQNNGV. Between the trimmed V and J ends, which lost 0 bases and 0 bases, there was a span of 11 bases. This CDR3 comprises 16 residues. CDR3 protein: CASSLDSAGSNYGYTF. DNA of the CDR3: TGTGCCAGCAGCTTAGACTCGGCGGGGTCTAACTATGGCTACACCTTC. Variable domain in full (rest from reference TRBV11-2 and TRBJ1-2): EAGVAQSPRYKIIEKRQSVAFWCNPISGHATLYWYQQILGQGPKLLIQFQNNGVVDDSQLPKDRFSAERLKGVDSTLKIQPAKLEDSAVYLCASSLDSAGSNYGYTFGSGTRLTVV.

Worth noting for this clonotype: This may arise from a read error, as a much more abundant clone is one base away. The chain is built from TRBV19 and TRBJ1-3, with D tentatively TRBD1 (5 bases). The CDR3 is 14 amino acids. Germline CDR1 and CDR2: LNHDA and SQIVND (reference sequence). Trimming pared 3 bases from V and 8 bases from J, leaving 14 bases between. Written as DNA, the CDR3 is TGTGCCAGTAGTATCCGACAGAGCGGATACACCATATATTTT. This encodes CASSIRQSGYTIYF.